Presented here are 8 T cell receptor beta chains from one specimen sequenced in a study of vaccination effects on CD4 cells after COVID-19. No antigen is known for these receptors. Measured with immunoSEQ multiplex PCR; TCRdb has only the in-frame clones, and not every one. The sample lists tens of thousands of clones; 77% were seen once. Antigen-specific CD4+ T cell clonotypes were called by their expansion after viral peptide-pool culture in ViraFEST. A 10-day culture period preceded the isolation of CD4+ T cells. From March to December 2020, the person had a SARS-CoV-2 infection that was confirmed by PCR. The sequencing used CD4+ T cells from PBMCs cultured with HCoV-NL63 spike peptides, collected before COVID-19 vaccination. These receptor sequences come from a human donor who had a prior SARS-CoV-2 infection.

The J gene is TRBJ2-1, the V gene TRBV27; maybe TRBD2 (6 bases). Germline V gene lookup returns CDR1 MNHEY and CDR2 SMNVEV (reference sequence). V lost 6 bases, J lost 0 bases, and 15 bases lay in between. The CDR3 is 16 amino acids. The CDR3 region is CASRGLADSSYNEQFF. In DNA, the CDR3 is TGTGCCAGCAGGGGACTCGCGGATAGCTCCTACAATGAGCAGTTCTTC.

V and J are TRBV9 and TRBJ2-5; 9 bases line up with TRBD2. Per the germline V gene, CDR1 is SGDLS and CDR2 is YYNGEE. Trimming took 4 bases from V and 1 from J; bases not matched to a gene: 5. This CDR3 spans 15 amino acids. CDR3 protein: CASSPGTSLQETQYF. The CDR3, as DNA: TGTGCCAGCAGCCCGGGGACTAGCCTCCAAGAGACCCAGTACTTC.

The chain couples TRBV7-2 to TRBJ2-4; no clear D. Germline V gives CDR1 SGHTA, CDR2 FQGNSA. V lost 4 bases, J lost 0 bases, and 10 bases lay in between. The CDR3 sequence is 15 residues long. In DNA form, the CDR3 reads TGTGCCAGCAGCTGGCAGGCAAGAGCCAAAAACATTCAGTACTTC. As protein: CASSWQARAKNIQYF.

The chain recombines TRBV5-5 with TRBJ2-6, with D perhaps matching TRBD1 (6 bases). V lost 0 bases and J lost 4, with 17 bases in between. CDR3 size: 18 residues. Germline assignment: CDR1 SGHKS and CDR2 YYEKEE (reference sequence). CDR3 sequence reads: CASSLVAGANSGANVLTF. The DNA for the CDR3 is TGTGCCAGCAGCTTGGTAGCAGGGGCGAACTCAGGGGCCAACGTCCTGACTTTC. The variable domain in full, completed from reference TRBV5-5 and TRBJ2-6, reads DAGVTQSPTHLIKTRGQQVTLRCSPISGHKSVSWYQQVLGQGPQFIFQYYEKEERGRGNFPDRFSARQFPNYSSELNVNALLLGDSALYLCASSLVAGANSGANVLTFGAGSRLTVL.

A remark on this clone: Other DNA sequences in this sample translate to the same CDR3. The rearrangement joins TRBV7-2 to TRBJ2-1; D may be TRBD1 (5 bases). This CDR3 spans 15 amino acids. Germline CDR1 is SGHTA and CDR2 is FQGNSA. Between the trimmed V and J ends, which lost 0 bases and 0 bases, there was a span of 6 bases. CDR3 loop: CASSLAGVSYNEQFF. The CDR3 DNA reads as TGTGCCAGCAGCTTAGCAGGGGTCTCCTACAATGAGCAGTTCTTC. Full variable domain (outside the CDR3, taken from reference TRBV7-2 and TRBJ2-1): GAGVSQSPSNKVTEKGKDVELRCDPISGHTALYWYRQSLGQGLEFLIYFQGNSAPDKSGLPSDRFSAERTGGSVSTLTIQRTQQEDSAVYLCASSLAGVSYNEQFFGPGTRLTVL.

In this sample, this clone turned up a few times. The chain has TRBV10-3 and TRBJ1-6; TRBD1 agrees at 7 bases. The CDR3 covers 14 residues. Germline-derived CDR1 and CDR2 are ENHRY and SYGVKD. J was trimmed by 6 bases and V by 4 bases; bases with no gene match: 3. CDR3 sequence reads: CAISGRQGNSPLHF. CDR3 DNA: TGTGCCATCAGTGGAAGACAGGGTAATTCACCCCTCCACTTT.

The chain couples TRBV15 to TRBJ2-7, with a tentative D call TRBD2 (7 bases). This CDR3 has 14 amino acids. Trimming stripped 7 bases from V and 6 bases from J, with 19 bases between. In germline, CDR1 is LNHNV, CDR2 YYDKDF (reference sequence). The CDR3 nucleotides read TGTGCCACCAAGGGAGGGGGGGGGCCCGGCGAGCAGTACTTC. Translating it yields CATKGGGGPGEQYF. The full variable domain, completed using reference TRBV15 and TRBJ2-7, is DAMVIQNPRYQVTQFGKPVTLSCSQTLNHNVMYWYQQKSSQAPKLLFHYYDKDFNNEADTPDNFQSRRPNTSFCFLDIRSPGLGDTAMYLCATKGGGGPGEQYFGPGTRLTVT.

The rearrangement links TRBV10-2 to TRBJ2-3; 7 bases agree with TRBD2. The germline V gene encodes CDR1 WSHSY and CDR2 SAAADI. The junction had 10 bases not matched to a gene; V was cut back by 8 bases and J by 5 bases. The CDR3 sequence is 14 residues long. CDR3 nucleotides: TGCGCCAGCCTGAGCGGGACCTGGGGAGATACGCAGTATTTT. The encoded protein is CASLSGTWGDTQYF.